Following are 31 T cell receptor beta chains from one sample sequenced in a study of blood T cell repertoires in COVID-19. Using immunoSEQ multiplex PCR, the repertoire was profiled, and TCRdb retains in-frame clones only, with some absent. The sample contains about 200,000 clones, over 75% of which appear only once. The sample consisted of peripheral blood. The origin of the receptors is a man aged 45-60 years with acute or convalescent COVID-19.

This sequence joins TRBV19 and TRBJ1-1; D not resolved. This CDR3 contains 13 residues. V was trimmed by 5 bases and J by 4 bases, leaving 11 bases between them. CDR1 and CDR2 (germline): LNHDA, SQIVND (reference sequence). The CDR3 nucleotides are TGTGCCAGTAGTCCTCCCCCCCCCACTGAAGCTTTCTTT. Its protein product is CASSPPPPTEAFF.

This clone turned up a few times. CDR3 DNA sequence: TGTGCCAGCAGCTTCCAGGACTACCCGGAGATGTGGAATGAGCAGTTCTTC. Its translation: CASSFQDYPEMWNEQFF. The chain joins TRBV7-2 to TRBJ2-1; tentatively, D is TRBD2 (6 bases). Trimming stripped 3 bases from V and 7 bases from J, with 22 bases between. The CDR3 covers 17 residues. In germline, CDR1 is SGHTA, CDR2 FQGNSA.

The CDR3 loop reads CASSVSPGGVETQYF. CDR3 sequence (DNA): TGTGCCAGCAGCGTGTCCCCGGGGGGCGTGGAGACCCAGTACTTC. The V gene is TRBV7-8, the J gene TRBJ2-5, with a tentative D call TRBD2 (7 bases). There are 15 residues in the CDR3. CDR1 is SGHVS, CDR2 FQNEAQ, per germline. V was cut by 5 bases and J by 5 bases, with 18 bases left in between.

V is TRBV10-3 and J is TRBJ1-2; 10 bases are shared with TRBD1. V was clipped by 6 bases and J by 4 bases; unmatched bases: 11. Germline values: CDR1 ENHRY, CDR2 SYGVKD. The CDR3 covers 16 residues. The CDR3 region is CAISSPRQGAIYGYTF. The CDR3 DNA reads as TGTGCCATCAGCTCCCCCCGACAGGGGGCCATCTATGGCTACACCTTC.

V is TRBV6-5 and J is TRBJ2-1, with TRBD2 as a possible D gene (6 bases). CDR3 length: 15 amino acids. V lost 6 bases and J lost 2, with 14 bases in between. CDR1 and CDR2 (germline): MNHEY, SVGAGI. CDR3 sequence reads: CASRAGTSTYNEQFF. CDR3 coding DNA: TGTGCCAGCAGGGCTGGGACTTCTACCTACAATGAGCAGTTCTTC.

The CDR3 nucleotides are TGTGCCAGCAAGGGAGGGAGTTACTCCGAGCAGTACTTC. It specifies CASKGGSYSEQYF. The V and J genes are TRBV6-6 and TRBJ2-7, with TRBD2 identical over 7 bases. In germline, CDR1 is MNHNY, CDR2 SVGAGI (reference sequence). The CDR3 runs to 13 residues. Trimming at V came to 7 bases and at J to 6 bases, leaving 9 bases not matched to a gene.

This clone was observed once. Other DNA sequences in this specimen translate into the identical CDR3. The chain combines TRBV6-5 with TRBJ1-1; a weak D match, TRBD1 (5 bases). The ends were cut back, 3 bases at V and 1 base at J, with 9 bases in the middle. Germline loops: CDR1 MNHEY, CDR2 SVGAGI. The CDR3 has 14 amino acids. CDR3 protein: CASSYSTGNTEAFF. DNA of the CDR3: TGTGCCAGCAGTTATTCCACAGGGAACACTGAAGCTTTCTTT.

This chain joins TRBV19 and TRBJ1-6; 7 nucleotides align to TRBD1. The trim removed 3 bases at V and 11 bases at J, leaving 10 bases unmatched. CDR1 and CDR2 (germline): LNHDA, SQIVND (reference sequence). The CDR3 has 15 amino acids. This CDR3 is CASSMGNRGPPPLHF. In nucleotides, the CDR3 is TGTGCCAGTAGTATGGGAAACAGGGGTCCACCACCCCTCCACTTT.

The V and J genes are TRBV30 and TRBJ2-5, with 10 bases aligning to TRBD2. Germline CDR1 reads GTSNPN; CDR2 reads SVGIG (reference sequence). The trim removed 6 bases at V and 6 bases at J, leaving 10 bases unmatched. CDR3 length equals 14 residues. CDR3 DNA sequence: TGTGCCTGCTCTGGTCTAGCGGGGGAACAGACCCAGTACTTC. Protein product: CACSGLAGEQTQYF.

The chain uses TRBV28 and TRBJ2-2; D gene uncertain. The germline V gene has CDR1 MDHEN and CDR2 SYDVKM. Trimming cost V 7 bases and J 2 bases, with 11 bases left between them. CDR3 length equals 14 residues. The CDR3 DNA is TGTGCCAGCAAAGCGACGACCAACACCGGGGAGCTGTTTTTT. This encodes CASKATTNTGELFF.

This chain links TRBV2 with TRBJ1-2, with TRBD1 matching over 7 bases. Germline V lookup: CDR1 SNHLY, CDR2 FYNNEI. This CDR3 region has 11 residues. Germline trimming cut 5 bases from V and 8 bases from J; bases unmatched to any gene: 2. Here the CDR3 reads CASSWDSGYTF. CDR3 sequence (DNA): TGTGCCAGCAGTTGGGACAGCGGCTACACCTTC. Complete variable domain (other parts from reference TRBV2 and TRBJ1-2): EPEVTQTPSHQVTQMGQEVILRCVPISNHLYFYWYRQILGQKVEFLVSFYNNEISEKSEIFDDQFSVERPDGSNFTLKIRSTKLEDSAMYFCASSWDSGYTFGSGTRLTVV.

The chain uses TRBV9 and TRBJ1-1, with D perhaps TRBD1 (6 bases). This CDR3 has 15 amino acids. Germline V CDR1 and CDR2: SGDLS, YYNGEE. The V end lost 0 bases, the J end lost 2 bases, and 11 bases lay between the germline ends. The CDR3 here is CASSVGQVLNTEAFF. In DNA, the CDR3 is TGTGCCAGCAGCGTAGGACAGGTTCTCAACACTGAAGCTTTCTTT.

The rearrangement links TRBV27 to TRBJ1-5; 9 bases map to TRBD1. This CDR3 is 14 amino acids long. V shed 6 bases, J shed 6 bases, and the junction held 6 bases outside the gene matches. Germline V gene sequence: CDR1 MNHEY, CDR2 SMNVEV (reference sequence). The CDR3 region has the DNA TGTGCCAGCAGCCTACAGGGGGCCGGTCAGCCCCAGCATTTT. Its protein product is CASSLQGAGQPQHF.

The CDR3 is CSAKGQVNTEAFF. CDR3 nucleotides: TGCAGCGCGAAGGGACAGGTGAACACTGAAGCTTTCTTT. This chain uses TRBV29-1 with TRBJ1-1; 8 nucleotides agree with TRBD1. The CDR3 consists of 13 residues. Germline-derived CDR1 and CDR2 are SQVTM and ANQGSEA. The V segment lost 7 bases and the J segment 0 bases; nucleotides outside the gene matches: 4. Supplemented by reference TRBV29-1 and TRBJ1-1, the full variable domain reads SAVISQKPSRDICQRGTSLTIQCQVDSQVTMMFWYRQQPGQSLTLIATANQGSEATYESGFVIDKFPISRPNLTFSTLTVSNMSPEDSSIYLCSAKGQVNTEAFFGQGTRLTVV.

The V call is TRBV2, the J call TRBJ1-5, with a possible D match to TRBD1 (6 bases). Germline V CDR1 and CDR2: SNHLY, FYNNEI. Trimming pared 1 base from V and 4 bases from J, leaving 11 bases between. This CDR3 comprises 15 residues. CDR3 nucleotides: TGTGCCAGCAGTGAAGTAACAGGGCGGAATCAGCCCCAGCATTTT. It is translated as CASSEVTGRNQPQHF.

This clone was counted a single time. The chain joins TRBV7-7 to TRBJ1-4; 9 nucleotides align to TRBD1. V was pared by 5 bases and J by 7 bases, with 8 bases of the junction left unmatched. The CDR3 sequence is 15 residues long. The germline V gene encodes CDR1 SSHAT and CDR2 FNYEAQ (reference sequence). CDR3 DNA sequence: TGTGCCAGCAGCCCCGCCGGGACAGGGTTTGAAAAACTGTTTTTT. This codes for CASSPAGTGFEKLFF.

The gene calls are TRBV20-1 and TRBJ1-1, with D hard to call. This CDR3 is built from 11 residues. Germline CDR1 is DFQATT and CDR2 is SNEGSKA (reference sequence). V shed 5 bases and J shed 7 bases, with 11 bases lying between them. The chain's CDR3 is CSARTTIEAFF. CDR3 nucleotides: TGCAGTGCTCGCACAACCATTGAAGCTTTCTTT.

V is TRBV10-2 and J is TRBJ1-5; 7 positions agree with TRBD1. The V segment lost 2 bases and the J segment 3 bases; nucleotides outside the gene matches: 7. The length of the CDR3 is 16 residues. The germline V gene has CDR1 WSHSY and CDR2 SAAADI. The DNA for the CDR3 is TGCGCCAGCAGTGAGCACAGGGGCCTTATCAATCAGCCCCAGCATTTT. This gives the protein CASSEHRGLINQPQHF.

J is TRBJ1-4 and V is TRBV6-5, with D perhaps matching TRBD1 (6 bases). In germline, CDR1 is MNHEY, CDR2 SVGAGI. This CDR3 has 15 amino acids. V dropped 5 bases and J dropped 5 bases, with 15 bases sitting between them. This CDR3 reads CASSPEGEGNEKLFF. In DNA form, the CDR3 reads TGTGCCAGCAGTCCCGAGGGGGAAGGGAATGAAAAACTGTTTTTT.

The chain joins TRBV7-5 to TRBJ2-1; TRBD1, the D gene given by the table, was not confirmed from the DNA. TRBV7-5 is a recognized pseudogene. The CDR3 sequence is 18 residues long. The CDR3 sequence: CARSLVCPGGVSYNEQFF. The DNA for the CDR3 is TGTGCCAGAAGCTTAGTGTGCCCAGGGGGCGTATCCTACAATGAGCAGTTCTTC.

This rearrangement joins TRBV4-2 to TRBJ2-2; TRBD2 matches 13 bases. Germline-derived CDR1 and CDR2 are LGHNA and YNFKEQ. The CDR3 has 17 amino acids. With V trimmed by 4 bases and J by 7 bases, 9 bases remained unmatched. In nucleotides, the CDR3 is TGTGCCAGCAGCCTGGGACTAGCGGGATCTTTGAACGGGGAGCTGTTTTTT. Protein sequence: CASSLGLAGSLNGELFF.

The J gene is TRBJ1-1, the V gene TRBV11-2; D might be TRBD1 (6 bases). The CDR3 runs 13 residues. V dropped 5 bases and J dropped 5 bases, with 12 bases sitting between them. Germline V CDR1 and CDR2: SGHAT, FQNNGV. CDR3 DNA sequence: TGTGCCAGCAGCAATACAGGGCAAACTGAAGCTTTCTTT. Translation: CASSNTGQTEAFF.

This clone was detected a few times. The CDR3 sequence: CAWSVRHYGELFF. CDR3 in DNA: TGTGCCTGGAGTGTACGACATTACGGGGAGCTGTTTTTT. This chain links TRBV30 with TRBJ2-2; D not resolved. V lost 0 bases, J lost 7 bases, and 9 bases lay in between. Germline CDR1 and CDR2: GTSNPN and SVGIG (reference sequence). The CDR3 is 13 amino acids.

V is TRBV7-3 and J is TRBJ2-1; 10 positions agree with TRBD2. V was pared by 5 bases and J by 3 bases, with 4 bases of the junction left unmatched. Germline V gene data show CDR1 as SGHTA and CDR2 as FQGTGA. The CDR3 loop spans 15 amino acids. DNA for the CDR3: TGTGCCAGCAGCCCGACTAGCGGGCGCTACAATGAGCAGTTCTTC. As protein: CASSPTSGRYNEQFF.

The V and J genes are TRBV5-4 and TRBJ1-1; 7 positions agree with TRBD1. CDR1 is SGHNT and CDR2 is YYREEE in the germline V gene (reference sequence). After removal of 2 bases from V and 2 bases from J, the junction contained 3 bases not matched to a gene. This CDR3 is built from 14 residues. CDR3 sequence (DNA): TGTGCCAGCAGCTTCCGGGACAGTAACACTGAAGCTTTCTTT. Amino acid sequence: CASSFRDSNTEAFF.

The chain joins TRBV5-6 to TRBJ2-3; D possibly corresponds to TRBD1 (6 bases). The CDR3 is made up of 13 amino acids. V lost 3 bases and J 5 bases, leaving 10 bases between the germline ends. CDR1 and CDR2 (germline): SGHDT, YYEEEE. The CDR3 sequence is CASSSTGIDTQYF. CDR3 DNA: TGTGCCAGCAGCTCTACAGGGATAGATACGCAGTATTTT.

The J gene is TRBJ1-5, the V gene TRBV6-6; D is perhaps TRBD1 (6 bases). Germline V lookup: CDR1 MNHNY, CDR2 SVGAGI (reference sequence). Trimming took off 5 bases at V and 0 bases at J, with 14 bases between the two ends. The CDR3 has 16 amino acids. The CDR3 is CASSAATGNSNQPQHF. Written as DNA, the CDR3 is TGTGCCAGCAGTGCCGCTACAGGGAATAGCAATCAGCCCCAGCATTTT.

The rearrangement joins TRBV5-4 to TRBJ1-4; 7 positions match TRBD1. The CDR3 totals 13 residues. From germline, CDR1 is SGHNT and CDR2 YYREEE (reference sequence). Trimming at V came to 4 bases and at J to 10 bases, leaving 7 bases not matched to a gene. CDR3 bases: TGTGCCAGCAGCACAGGACAGGAGGGAAAACTGTTTTTT. This gives the protein CASSTGQEGKLFF.

This sequence joins TRBV5-1 and TRBJ2-2; 8 bases match TRBD2. V lost 7 bases and J lost 3; bases outside the gene matches: 14. Germline CDR1 reads SGHRS; CDR2 reads YFSETQ. The CDR3 contains 17 residues. This CDR3 reads CASSRPQREPDTGELFF. The CDR3 nucleotides read TGCGCCAGCTCTCGGCCCCAGCGGGAGCCCGACACCGGGGAGCTGTTTTTT.

This chain connects TRBV19 to TRBJ1-6; D not certain. CDR3 length equals 18 residues. V was pared by 3 bases and J by 0 bases, with 15 bases between. CDR1 is LNHDA and CDR2 is SQIVND in the germline V gene (reference sequence). The CDR3 protein is CASSIGGLRRSYNSPLHF. As DNA, the CDR3 is TGTGCCAGTAGTATTGGCGGCCTCCGTCGCTCCTATAATTCACCCCTCCACTTT.

This clone was observed a handful of times. The chain is built from TRBV5-1 and TRBJ2-7, with 14 bases that match TRBD2. CDR3 length: 15 amino acids. Germline V gives CDR1 SGHRS, CDR2 YFSETQ. Trimming removed 4 bases from V and 5 bases from J; junction bases left unmatched: 5. Here the CDR3 reads CASSVTSGRAHEQYF. The CDR3 DNA reads TGCGCCAGCAGCGTGACTAGCGGGAGGGCCCACGAGCAGTACTTC.